This T cell receptor beta chain was retrieved from a study of vaccination effects on CD4 cells after COVID-19. Study details: Two recovered convalescent patients were sampled 16 days and one week pre-vaccination.

Repertoires were generated with immunoSEQ multiplex PCR, while TCRdb's copy carries only in-frame clones and drops some. This table has 35,000 to 55,000 clones, about 75% appearing once. As for this clone: Its cognate antigen is unknown.

Sequencing in the ViraFEST assay came after antigen-specific CD4+ T cells had been expanded with viral peptide pools, which were used to stimulate PBMC. The culture ran for about 11 days, and then CD4+ T cells were isolated. Documented for the person is a PCR-confirmed SARS-CoV-2 infection occurring between March and December 2020. At days 3 and 7, half of the medium was exchanged for IL-2 medium. Trimming at V came to 5 bases and at J to 1 base, leaving 3 bases not matched to a gene. The CDR3 is 14 residues long. Germline V gene sequence: CDR1 SGHNT, CDR2 YENEEA. The starting material was CD4+ T cells from PBMCs cultured with a peptide pool, obtained before COVID-19 vaccination. The V gene is TRBV11-3, the J gene TRBJ2-3; 7 bases fit TRBD1. The clonotype originates from a human donor who had a prior SARS-CoV-2 infection. The CDR3 nucleotides read TGTGCCAGCAGCCAGGGGGAAGGCACAGATACGCAGTATTTT. The encoded protein is CASSQGEGTDTQYF.